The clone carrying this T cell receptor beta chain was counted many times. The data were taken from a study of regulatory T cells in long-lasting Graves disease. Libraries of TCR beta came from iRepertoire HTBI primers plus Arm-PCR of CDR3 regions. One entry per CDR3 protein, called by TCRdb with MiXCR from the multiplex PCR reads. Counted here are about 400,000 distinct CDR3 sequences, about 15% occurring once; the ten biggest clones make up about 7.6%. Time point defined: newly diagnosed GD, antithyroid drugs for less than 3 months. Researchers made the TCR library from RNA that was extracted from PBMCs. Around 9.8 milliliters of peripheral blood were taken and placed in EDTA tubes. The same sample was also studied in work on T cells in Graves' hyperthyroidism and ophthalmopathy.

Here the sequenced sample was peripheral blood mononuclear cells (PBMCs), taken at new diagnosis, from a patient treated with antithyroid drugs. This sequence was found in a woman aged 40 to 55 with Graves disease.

The CDR3 DNA follows: TGTGCCAGCAGGTTGATAGCGTCAAACTACGAGCAGTACTTC. This codes for CASRLIASNYEQYF. The chain couples TRBV2 to TRBJ2-7; maybe TRBD2 (5 bases). The CDR3 covers 14 residues. The germline V gene encodes CDR1 SNHLY and CDR2 FYNNEI. V was shortened by 6 bases and J by 3 bases, with 15 bases between the two germline ends.